The clone carrying this T cell receptor (beta chain) showed up many times. Its antigen is not identified. The data derive from a study of blood T cells in healthy people across ages. Study-level background: T cells yielded about one barcoded beta molecule per two cells through template switching. Findings and caveats of the study: Age brought a roughly linear fall in TCR beta diversity measured per million T cells.

The authors ran a second PCR of about 6 to 11 cycles using a sample-barcoded 5' primer and a J-beta primer mix. All samples gave at least 2.5 million CDR3-containing paired-end reads. TCRdb reprocessed the 5' RACE reads with MiXCR, giving one entry per CDR3 protein. Altogether some 1.5 million distinct CDR3 sequences are present, approximately 42% being singletons, with the ten largest covering roughly 3.7%. The receptor was derived from a woman under 30 in good health. Sample: blood.

The CDR3 protein is CASSPRLAEETQYF. The CDR3 coding sequence is TGTGCCAGCAGCCCTCGACTAGCGGAAGAGACCCAGTACTTC. This chain links TRBV9 with TRBJ2-5; TRBD2 matches at 9 bases. Germline V lookup: CDR1 SGDLS, CDR2 YYNGEE. Trimming at V came to 4 bases and at J to 3 bases, leaving 4 bases not matched to a gene. This CDR3 contains 14 residues.